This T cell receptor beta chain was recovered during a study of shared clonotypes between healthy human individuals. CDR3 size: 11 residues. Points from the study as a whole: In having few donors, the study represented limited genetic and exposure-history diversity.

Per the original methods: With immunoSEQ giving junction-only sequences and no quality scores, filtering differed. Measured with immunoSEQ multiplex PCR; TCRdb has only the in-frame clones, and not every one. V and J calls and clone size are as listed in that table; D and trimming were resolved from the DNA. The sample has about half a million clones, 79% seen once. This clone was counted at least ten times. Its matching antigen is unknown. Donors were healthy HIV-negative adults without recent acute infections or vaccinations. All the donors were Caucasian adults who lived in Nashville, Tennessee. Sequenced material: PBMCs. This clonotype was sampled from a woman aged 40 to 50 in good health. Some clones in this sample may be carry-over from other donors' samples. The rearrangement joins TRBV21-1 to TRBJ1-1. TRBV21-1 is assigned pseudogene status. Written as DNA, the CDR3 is TGTGCCAGCAGCCTACCCACTGAAGCTTTCTTT. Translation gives CASSLPTEAFF.